One and the same sample provided the 13 T cell receptor beta chains below, sequenced in a study of blood T cell repertoires in COVID-19. Produced via immunoSEQ multiplex PCR; TCRdb's table is partial and in-frame only. The sample holds about 14,000 clones, 75% to 85% seen once. The specimen was peripheral blood. The receptor source for this set is a woman aged 45-65 years with active or convalescent COVID-19.

V gene TRBV3-1 (or the pseudogene TRBV3-2) combines with J gene TRBJ2-1; TRBD1 matches 7 bases. Germline V CDR1 and CDR2: LGHDT, YNNKEL (reference sequence). CDR3 length: 15 amino acids. Unmatched junction bases numbered 3, after V lost 3 bases and J lost 1 base. The CDR3 nucleotides read TGTGCCAGCAGCCAGAGACAGGGTTCCTACAATGAGCAGTTCTTC. Amino acids: CASSQRQGSYNEQFF.

The chain couples TRBV9 to TRBJ2-3; 9 bases map to TRBD1. With 4 bases clipped from V and 3 bases from J, the junction kept 9 bases outside the gene matches. The CDR3 covers 16 residues. Germline V gene lookup returns CDR1 SGDLS and CDR2 YYNGEE. CDR3 protein: CASSHWRTGVTDTQYF. The CDR3 DNA follows: TGTGCCAGCAGCCACTGGAGGACAGGGGTGACAGATACGCAGTATTTT.

CDR3 nucleotides: TGCGCCAGCAGCCCCCTGTCCAGGGACGAGCAGTACTTC. It codes for CASSPLSRDEQYF. The chain couples TRBV5-1 to TRBJ2-7; a weak D match, TRBD1 (5 bases). Between the trimmed V and J ends, which lost 4 bases and 5 bases, there was a span of 13 bases. The CDR3 runs to 13 residues. Germline V CDR1 and CDR2: SGHRS, YFSETQ.

The chain is built from TRBV28 and TRBJ2-7, with D possibly being TRBD2 (6 bases). The CDR3 is 12 amino acids. Trimming left V 6 bases short and J 5 bases short, with 11 bases between. CDR1 is MDHEN and CDR2 is SYDVKM in the germline V gene. The chain's CDR3 is CASSLTRHEQYF. In DNA form, the CDR3 reads TGTGCCAGCAGCCTGACTAGGCACGAGCAGTACTTC.

The V call is TRBV19, the J call TRBJ2-6, with a tentative D call TRBD1 (5 bases). V was shortened by 6 bases and J by 0 bases, with 12 bases between the two germline ends. The CDR3 is 16 amino acids. CDR1 and CDR2 from the germline V gene are LNHDA and SQIVND (reference sequence). The CDR3 spells CASSRVSRSGANVLTF. The CDR3, as DNA: TGTGCCAGTAGCAGGGTCTCCCGCTCTGGGGCCAACGTCCTGACTTTC.

The chain is built from TRBV20-1 and TRBJ2-1, with no clear D. Per the germline V gene, CDR1 is DFQATT and CDR2 is SNEGSKA (reference sequence). Trimming stripped 2 bases from V and 5 bases from J, with 4 bases between. This CDR3 comprises 11 residues. The CDR3 loop reads CSARFNNEQFF. The DNA of the CDR3 is TGCAGTGCTAGATTCAACAATGAGCAGTTCTTC.

The chain combines TRBV12-5 with TRBJ1-5, with D uncertain. There are 15 residues in the CDR3. Germline V gene sequence: CDR1 LGHNT, CDR2 FRNRAP. V was clipped by 0 bases and J by 0 bases, with 6 bases between them. The DNA for the CDR3 is TGTGCTAGTGGTTTGGTTGTCGGTAGCAATCAGCCCCAGCATTTT. Translated, it gives CASGLVVGSNQPQHF.

This clone was seen a few times. V usage is TRBV6-5 and J usage is TRBJ1-2; 8 bases are shared with TRBD1. V was pared by 2 bases and J by 7 bases, with 3 bases of the junction left unmatched. The length of the CDR3 is 13 residues. CDR1 MNHEY and CDR2 SVGAGI come from the germline V gene. The CDR3 is CASSYQDRAGYTF. The DNA for the CDR3 is TGTGCCAGCAGTTACCAGGACAGGGCTGGCTACACCTTC.

The chain joins TRBV4-1 to TRBJ2-1, with D possibly being TRBD1 (6 bases). The V gene lost 4 bases and the J gene lost 7 bases, with 11 bases spanning the gap. Germline lookup yields CDR1 MGHRA and CDR2 YSYEKL. This CDR3 has 13 amino acids. This CDR3 reads CASSLGTINEQFF. DNA for the CDR3: TGCGCCAGCAGCCTCGGGACAATTAATGAGCAGTTCTTC.

The chain has TRBV27 and TRBJ1-1, with a weak D call TRBD1 (5 bases). The V gene's germline CDR1 is MNHEY and CDR2 SMNVEV (reference sequence). The V end lost 0 bases, the J end lost 1 base, and 15 bases lay between the germline ends. CDR3 size: 17 residues. In DNA, the CDR3 is TGTGCCAGCAGTTTATCGGTAGGGGTAGGTTGGAACACTGAAGCTTTCTTT. Translation: CASSLSVGVGWNTEAFF.

This rearrangement joins TRBV25-1 to TRBJ2-2; weak D call: TRBD2 (6 bases). V was clipped by 5 bases and J by 4 bases, with 14 bases between them. The CDR3 runs to 15 residues. Germline loops: CDR1 MGHDK, CDR2 SYGVNS. The CDR3 region is CASSPDWRGTGELFF. The CDR3 DNA reads as TGTGCCAGCAGTCCCGACTGGAGGGGCACCGGGGAGCTGTTTTTT.

V gene TRBV13 combines with J gene TRBJ2-7, with 9 bases lining up with TRBD2. The junction had 10 bases not matched to a gene; V was cut back by 5 bases and J by 2 bases. Germline CDR1 and CDR2: PRHDT and FYEKMQ (reference sequence). The CDR3 is 16 residues long. Here the CDR3 reads CASSAAWTSDAYEQYF. CDR3 DNA: TGTGCCAGCAGCGCCGCGTGGACTAGCGACGCCTACGAGCAGTACTTC.

The chain uses TRBV6-5 and TRBJ1-2; D is unresolved. V lost 5 bases, J lost 4 bases, and 14 bases lay in between. Germline V gene data show CDR1 as MNHEY and CDR2 as SVGAGI. This CDR3 contains 14 residues. As DNA, the CDR3 is TGTGCCAGCAGTCCTCGTGGGAGGGTCTATGGCTACACCTTC. This codes for CASSPRGRVYGYTF.